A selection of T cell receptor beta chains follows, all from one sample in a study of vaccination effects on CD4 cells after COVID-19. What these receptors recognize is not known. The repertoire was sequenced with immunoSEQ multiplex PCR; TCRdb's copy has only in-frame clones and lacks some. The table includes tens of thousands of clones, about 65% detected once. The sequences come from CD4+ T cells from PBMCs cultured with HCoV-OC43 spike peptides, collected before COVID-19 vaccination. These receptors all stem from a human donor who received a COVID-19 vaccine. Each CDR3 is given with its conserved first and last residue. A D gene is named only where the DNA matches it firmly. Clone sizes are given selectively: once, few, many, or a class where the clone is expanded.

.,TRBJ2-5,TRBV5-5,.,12,TGTGCCAGCAGCTATGAGGGAGAGACCCAGTACTTC,CASSYEGETQYF
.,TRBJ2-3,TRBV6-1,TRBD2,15,TGTGCCAGCAGTGAGGCTAGCGGGGGGGCCAGGACGCAGTATTTT,CASSEASGGARTQYF
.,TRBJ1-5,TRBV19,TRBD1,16,TGTGCCAGTAGTACTCCGACAGGGGTCCTTAATCAGCCCCAGCATTTT,CASSTPTGVLNQPQHF
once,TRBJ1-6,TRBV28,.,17,TGTGCCAGCAGGGGCGGAGGGGTTCTCTCCTATAATTCACCCCTCCACTTT,CASRGGGVLSYNSPLHF
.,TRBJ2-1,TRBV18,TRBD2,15,TGTGCCAGCTCACCAAGGGTAGCGGGACACAATGAGCAGTTCTTC,CASSPRVAGHNEQFF
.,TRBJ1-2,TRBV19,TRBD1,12,TGTGCCAGTACCGCGACAGGGAGTGGCTACACCTTC,CASTATGSGYTF
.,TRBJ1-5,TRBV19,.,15,TGTGCCAGTAAAAATCGAGAGGGAGCGAATCAGCCCCAGCATTTT,CASKNREGANQPQHF
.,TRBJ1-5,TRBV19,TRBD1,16,TGTGCCAGTAGCCGCCAGGGACAGGGAAGCAATCAGCCCCAGCATTTT,CASSRQGQGSNQPQHF
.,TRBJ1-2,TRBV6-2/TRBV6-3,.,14,TGTGCCAGCAGTTACTCGGACGGGAGGTATGGCTACACCTTC,CASSYSDGRYGYTF
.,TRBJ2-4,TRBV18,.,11,TGTGCCAGCTCAAAGGGGGACATTCAGTACTTC,CASSKGDIQYF
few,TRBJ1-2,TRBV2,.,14,TGTGCCAGCGCCAAGCTGGATCCGAACTATGGCTACACCTTC,CASAKLDPNYGYTF
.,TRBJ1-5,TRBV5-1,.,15,TGCGCCAGCAGCTTGTCCGGCCGTAGCAATCAGCCCCAGCATTTT,CASSLSGRSNQPQHF
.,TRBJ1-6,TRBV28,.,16,TGTGCCAGCAGTTTCGGTCAGGGAATCTATAATTCACCCCTCCACTTT,CASSFGQGIYNSPLHF
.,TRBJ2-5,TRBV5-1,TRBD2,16,TGCGCCAGCAGCTCGTTGACTAGCGGGGTTGGGGAGACCCAGTACTTC,CASSSLTSGVGETQYF
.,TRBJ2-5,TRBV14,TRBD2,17,TGTGCCAGCAGCCAAATCTTTAGCGGGGGGATACAAGAGACCCAGTACTTC,CASSQIFSGGIQETQYF
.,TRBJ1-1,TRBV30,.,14,TGTGCCTGGAATGCCAGGGGACTAAACACTGAAGCTTTCTTT,CAWNARGLNTEAFF
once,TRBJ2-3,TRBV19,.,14,TGTGCCAGTAAAGCTAGCGCCGGCACAGATACGCAGTATTTT,CASKASAGTDTQYF
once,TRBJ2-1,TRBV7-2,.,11,TGTGCCAGCAGCTTAGCTATCTTGCAGTTCTTC,CASSLAILQFF
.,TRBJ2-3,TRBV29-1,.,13,TGCAGCGTTGAGGCCCAGGGTGGGAATACGCAGTATTTT,CSVEAQGGNTQYF
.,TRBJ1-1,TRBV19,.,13,TGTGCCAGTATTGGGGGCGCGAGCACTGAAGCTTTCTTT,CASIGGASTEAFF
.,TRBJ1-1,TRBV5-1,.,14,TGCGCCAGCAGCTTAAGGGGTGCAAACACTGAAGCTTTCTTT,CASSLRGANTEAFF
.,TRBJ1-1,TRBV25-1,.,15,TGTGCCAGCAGTGATGCAACCGGGGGGGACACTGAAGCTTTCTTT,CASSDATGGDTEAFF
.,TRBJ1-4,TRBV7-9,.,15,TGTGCCAGCAGCGGCCAGGGACTGTCTAATGAAAAACTGTTTTTT,CASSGQGLSNEKLFF
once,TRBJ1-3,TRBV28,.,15,TGTGCCAGCAGCCCGCTCACGAGGACTGGAAACACCATATATTTT,CASSPLTRTGNTIYF
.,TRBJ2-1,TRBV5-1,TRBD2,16,TGCGCCAGCAGCCCGGCCCCACTAGCGGGGGGTCGGGAGCAGTTCTTC,CASSPAPLAGGREQFF
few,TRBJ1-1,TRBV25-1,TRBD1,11,TGTGCCAGCAACAGGGGAGCTGAAGCTTTCTTT,CASNRGAEAFF
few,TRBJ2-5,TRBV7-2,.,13,TGTGCCAGCAGCCTGGGCAGACAAGAGACCCAGTACTTC,CASSLGRQETQYF
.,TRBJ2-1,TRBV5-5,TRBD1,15,TGTGCCAGCAGCAAGGCCGGGACAGTTAGCTATGAGCAGTTCTTC,CASSKAGTVSYEQFF
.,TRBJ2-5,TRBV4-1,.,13,TGCGCCAGCAGCCAAGTTCAGGGGGAGACCCAGTACTTC,CASSQVQGETQYF
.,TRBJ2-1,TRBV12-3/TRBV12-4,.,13,TGTGCCAGCATCTTAGGACAGTACAATGAGCAGTTCTTC,CASILGQYNEQFF
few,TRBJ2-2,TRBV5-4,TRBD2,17,TGTGCCAGCAGCCCATTCTTAGGTGGCGGGGGGGCCGGGGAGCTGTTTTTT,CASSPFLGGGGAGELFF
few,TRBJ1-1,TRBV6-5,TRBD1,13,TGTGCCAGCAGGCAGGGGGACGGCACTGAAGCTTTCTTT,CASRQGDGTEAFF
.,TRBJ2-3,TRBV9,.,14,TGTGCCAGCAGCTCCCGGACGGGGACAGATACGCAGTATTTT,CASSSRTGTDTQYF
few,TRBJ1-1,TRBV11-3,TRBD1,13,TGTGCCAGCAGCTACAGGGGCAACACTGAAGCTTTCTTT,CASSYRGNTEAFF
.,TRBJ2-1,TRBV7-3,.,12,TGTGCCAGCAGCCTGGACTGGGGTGAGCAGTTCTTC,CASSLDWGEQFF
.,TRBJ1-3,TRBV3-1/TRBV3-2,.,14,TGTGCCAGCAGCCCCCTTAATGGGGGAAACACCATATATTTT,CASSPLNGGNTIYF
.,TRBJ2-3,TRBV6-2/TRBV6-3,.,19,TGTGCCAGCAGTTACTCGAACCTGGGGGGCCGATACAGCACAGATACGCAGTATTTT,CASSYSNLGGRYSTDTQYF
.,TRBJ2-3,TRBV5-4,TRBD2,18,TGTGCCAGCAGCTCCCAGTGGAGCGGGGGAACTAGCACAGATACGCAGTATTTT,CASSSQWSGGTSTDTQYF
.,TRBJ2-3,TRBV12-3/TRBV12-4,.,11,TGTGCCAGCAGTTTAACGGATACGCAGTATTTT,CASSLTDTQYF
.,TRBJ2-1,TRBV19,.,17,TGTGCCAGTAGATTCGGCGGGCCTCCACCCCTTCGTAATGAGCAGTTCTTC,CASRFGGPPPLRNEQFF
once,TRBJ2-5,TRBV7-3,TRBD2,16,TGTGCCAGCAGCTTAAATGGCGGGGGGGCCGAGGAGACCCAGTACTTC,CASSLNGGGAEETQYF
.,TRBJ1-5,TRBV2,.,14,TGTGCCAGCAGTGAAGTCAGGGCCAATCAGCCCCAGCATTTT,CASSEVRANQPQHF
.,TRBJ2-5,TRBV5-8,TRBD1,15,TGTGCCAGCAGCTATGGACAGGGTTCACAAGAGACCCAGTACTTC,CASSYGQGSQETQYF
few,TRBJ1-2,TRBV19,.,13,TGTGCCAGTAGTTCGCTAGAAGGGCGAGGCTACACCTTC,CASSSLEGRGYTF
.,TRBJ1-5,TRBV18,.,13,TGTGCCAGCTCACCAGAAAACAATCAGCCCCAGCATTTT,CASSPENNQPQHF